Presented here are 25 T cell receptor beta chains from one specimen sequenced in a study of shared clonotypes between healthy human individuals. Repertoires were generated with immunoSEQ multiplex PCR, while TCRdb's copy carries only in-frame clones and drops some. This table holds a few hundred thousand clones, roughly four fifths found once. The sample consisted of PBMCs. Receptor source: a woman in her forties in good health. Some clones in this sample may be carry-over from other donors' samples.

The CDR3 sequence: CAWGGTGRPTYEQYF. In nucleotides, the CDR3 is TGTGCCTGGGGAGGCACCGGGAGACCGACATACGAGCAGTACTTC. The gene calls are TRBV30 and TRBJ2-7; tentative D call: TRBD2 (6 bases). Looked up from germline, CDR1 is GTSNPN and CDR2 is SVGIG (reference sequence). This CDR3 is built from 15 residues. V lost 5 bases, J lost 4 bases, and 21 bases lay in between.

Notes on this clone: Other DNA sequences in the sample encode the same CDR3. The V gene is TRBV6-5, the J gene TRBJ2-7; a weak D match, TRBD1 (6 bases). The V and J ends lost 4 bases and 0 bases respectively, with 10 bases between them. Germline V gives CDR1 MNHEY, CDR2 SVGAGI. The CDR3 runs to 14 residues. The CDR3 region is CASSSTGTSYEQYF. CDR3 in DNA: TGTGCCAGCAGTTCTACAGGGACCTCCTACGAGCAGTACTTC.

This chain connects TRBV15 to TRBJ2-5; TRBD2 might be the D (6 bases). CDR1 is LNHNV, CDR2 YYDKDF, per germline (reference sequence). With 1 base removed from V and 5 bases from J, the gap between germline ends came to 14 bases. CDR3 length: 15 residues. For the CDR3, the DNA is TGTGCCACCAGCAGAGGGCGTGGGGAGGCGGAGACCCAGTACTTC. Translation: CATSRGRGEAETQYF.

The V gene is TRBV10-1, the J gene TRBJ2-5; possibly TRBD1 for D (5 bases). The ends were cut back, 3 bases at V and 5 bases at J, with 19 bases in the middle. The CDR3 consists of 16 residues. Germline values: CDR1 WNHNN, CDR2 SYGVQD (reference sequence). CDR3 DNA sequence: TGCGCCAGCAGTGAAAATGAAGGGGCGACTCGGGAGACCCAGTACTTC. Amino acid sequence: CASSENEGATRETQYF.

The V call is TRBV15, the J call TRBJ2-1; 11 positions match TRBD1. J was trimmed by 6 bases and V by 0 bases; bases with no gene match: 4. The CDR3 spans 16 residues. CDR1 and CDR2 (germline): LNHNV, YYDKDF (reference sequence). CDR3: CATSRDPGQGANEQFF. The CDR3 coding sequence is TGTGCCACCAGCAGAGATCCAGGACAGGGGGCCAATGAGCAGTTCTTC.

V is TRBV28 and J is TRBJ2-2, with 7 bases that match TRBD2. The ends lost 3 bases at V and 2 bases at J; junction bases unmatched: 3. The germline CDR1 and CDR2 sequences are MDHEN and SYDVKM. The CDR3 sequence is 15 residues long. CDR3 DNA: TGTGCCAGCAGTTTTGCTAGCGGAAACACCGGGGAGCTGTTTTTT. This sequence encodes CASSFASGNTGELFF.

At least ten counts were recorded for this clone. The same CDR3 is also encoded by other DNA sequences in this sample. This chain links TRBV5-6 with TRBJ1-1; 8 nucleotides match TRBD1. Germline V lookup: CDR1 SGHDT, CDR2 YYEEEE. With 0 bases clipped from V and 6 bases from J, the junction kept 10 bases outside the gene matches. This CDR3 contains 16 residues. The CDR3 loop is CASSLAWTGRGAEAFF. Here the CDR3 DNA reads TGTGCCAGCAGCTTGGCCTGGACAGGGCGGGGGGCTGAAGCTTTCTTT. The full variable domain, completed using reference TRBV5-6 and TRBJ1-1, is DAGVTQSPTHLIKTRGQQVTLRCSPKSGHDTVSWYQQALGQGPQFIFQYYEEEERQRGNFPDRFSGHQFPNYSSELNVNALLLGDSALYLCASSLAWTGRGAEAFFGQGTRLTVV.

CDR3 sequence: CASSLVLFNEQFF. In DNA, the CDR3 is TGTGCCAGCAGCTTAGTACTATTTAATGAGCAGTTCTTC. The V and J genes are TRBV11-2 and TRBJ2-1; no definite D call. V was trimmed by 1 base and J by 7 bases, leaving 8 bases between them. Germline assignment: CDR1 SGHAT and CDR2 FQNNGV. This CDR3 is built from 13 residues.

This clone was counted at least ten times. The gene calls are TRBV7-3 and TRBJ1-2; D gene ambiguous. V was clipped by 2 bases and J by 6 bases, with 4 bases between them. The CDR3 is made up of 11 amino acids. Looked up from germline, CDR1 is SGHTA and CDR2 is FQGTGA. CDR3 sequence reads: CASSLRHGYTF. The CDR3 bases are TGTGCCAGCAGCTTACGGCATGGCTACACCTTC.

This sequence joins TRBV30 and TRBJ1-4; TRBD1 matches 9 bases. The CDR3 totals 14 residues. The ends lost 3 bases at V and 7 bases at J; junction bases unmatched: 6. Germline loops: CDR1 GTSNPN, CDR2 SVGIG (reference sequence). CDR3 in amino acids: CAWRAGTGSEKLFF. In nucleotides, the CDR3 is TGTGCCTGGAGAGCCGGGACAGGGTCTGAAAAACTGTTTTTT.

V is TRBV5-1 and J is TRBJ2-7; D is ambiguous. This CDR3 is 11 amino acids long. Trimming took off 5 bases at V and 6 bases at J, with 9 bases between the two ends. Germline loops: CDR1 SGHRS, CDR2 YFSETQ. The DNA for the CDR3 is TGCGCCAGCAGAGTCAAGGTCGAGCAGTACTTC. It is translated as CASRVKVEQYF.

This clone was picked up many times. The chain recombines TRBV10-3 with TRBJ1-2; no reliable D call. Trimming cost V 11 bases and J 4 bases, with 23 bases left between them. The germline CDR1 and CDR2 sequences are ENHRY and SYGVKD. The CDR3 length is 15 residues. CDR3 in amino acids: CAPQPNRPLGYGYTF. The CDR3 coding sequence is TGTGCCCCCCAACCCAATAGACCACTCGGCTATGGCTACACCTTC.

To note about this clone: At one end, the junction sequence differs from germline, possibly due to a read error. The chain carries TRBV6-6 and TRBJ1-3; D perhaps matches TRBD1 (5 bases). CDR1 is MNHNY and CDR2 is SVGAGI in the germline V gene (reference sequence). The CDR3 extends over 15 amino acids. CDR3 in amino acids: CVSSYSSRDGNTIYF. DNA for the CDR3: TGTGTCAGCAGTTACTCTTCCAGGGATGGAAACACCATATATTTT.

The V call is TRBV4-3, the J call TRBJ1-6; no definite D call. The V and J ends lost 5 bases and 0 bases respectively, with 8 bases between them. Germline V gives CDR1 LGHNA, CDR2 YSLEER. The CDR3 runs to 15 residues. As DNA, the CDR3 is TGCGCCAGCAGCAAGTCGAGCTCCTATAATTCACCCCTCCACTTT. It specifies CASSKSSSYNSPLHF.

This clone was detected only once. V is TRBV18 and J is TRBJ2-7; unclear D gene. This CDR3 has 13 amino acids. Germline CDR1 is KGHSH and CDR2 is LQKENI. The V gene lost 2 bases and the J gene lost 2 bases, with 7 bases spanning the gap. The CDR3 DNA reads as TGTGCCAGCTCACCATACGGAACCTACGAGCAGTACTTC. Amino acids: CASSPYGTYEQYF.

The gene calls are TRBV2 and TRBJ1-5; 8 bases map to TRBD1. With V trimmed by 5 bases and J by 4 bases, 4 bases remained unmatched. The CDR3 covers 14 residues. Per germline, CDR1 SNHLY and CDR2 FYNNEI. The CDR3 reads CASSWTGLNQPQHF. The CDR3, as DNA: TGTGCCAGCAGTTGGACAGGGCTAAATCAGCCCCAGCATTTT. The whole variable domain, filled in from reference TRBV2 and TRBJ1-5, reads EPEVTQTPSHQVTQMGQEVILRCVPISNHLYFYWYRQILGQKVEFLVSFYNNEISEKSEIFDDQFSVERPDGSNFTLKIRSTKLEDSAMYFCASSWTGLNQPQHFGDGTRLSIL.

The rearrangement uses TRBV28 and TRBJ2-7; the D gene is possibly TRBD2 (6 bases). This CDR3 is 15 amino acids long. V lost 2 bases and J lost 4, with 15 bases in between. Germline CDR1 reads MDHEN; CDR2 reads SYDVKM. The CDR3 sequence is CASSLPIMAGYEQYF. CDR3 DNA: TGTGCCAGCAGTTTACCCATCATGGCGGGATACGAGCAGTACTTC.

The V gene is TRBV6-5, the J gene TRBJ2-2; TRBD2 agrees at 12 bases. CDR3 size: 16 residues. Trimming took 3 bases from V and 4 from J; bases not matched to a gene: 3. CDR1 MNHEY and CDR2 SVGAGI come from the germline V gene. The CDR3 loop is CASSYSTSGGTGELFF. The CDR3, as DNA: TGTGCCAGCAGTTATTCGACTAGCGGGGGCACCGGGGAGCTGTTTTTT.

This clone came up many times. This chain connects TRBV4-3 to TRBJ2-7; 14 positions match TRBD2. Germline lookup yields CDR1 LGHNA and CDR2 YSLEER. The V segment lost 4 bases and the J segment 1 base; nucleotides outside the gene matches: 6. CDR3 length: 17 residues. This chain's CDR3 is CASSRGLAGDASYEQYF. The CDR3 nucleotides are TGCGCCAGCAGCCGGGGACTAGCGGGAGATGCGTCCTACGAGCAGTACTTC.

The chain is built from TRBV19 and TRBJ2-6; 9 bases agree with TRBD1. With 2 bases clipped from V and 1 base from J, the junction kept 12 bases outside the gene matches. The CDR3 totals 20 residues. The V gene's germline CDR1 is LNHDA and CDR2 SQIVND (reference sequence). CDR3 amino acids: CASSIRSTGTGRSGANVLTF. The CDR3 DNA is TGTGCCAGTAGTATAAGATCTACCGGGACAGGGCGATCTGGGGCCAACGTCCTGACTTTC.

This clone was seen only a few times. The chain has TRBV5-4 and TRBJ2-1, with 12 bases identical to TRBD2. J gave up 10 bases and V 4 bases, and 6 bases lay outside the gene matches. The germline gives CDR1 SGHNT, CDR2 YYREEE (reference sequence). The CDR3 has 14 residues. The CDR3 loop reads CASSPGTSGLEQFF. DNA for the CDR3: TGTGCCAGCAGCCCTGGGACTAGCGGGCTGGAGCAGTTCTTC.

The gene calls are TRBV2 and TRBJ1-1; D possibly corresponds to TRBD1 (6 bases). Germline CDR1 SNHLY, CDR2 FYNNEI. Trimming pared 6 bases from V and 2 bases from J, leaving 10 bases between. The CDR3 is 13 amino acids. Here the CDR3 reads CASREDSNTEAFF. The CDR3 nucleotides read TGTGCCAGCAGGGAGGACAGTAACACTGAAGCTTTCTTT.

The V call is TRBV2, the J call TRBJ2-2, with 12 bases that match TRBD2. This CDR3 has 16 amino acids. The V gene's germline CDR1 is SNHLY and CDR2 FYNNEI. V shed 10 bases, J shed 6 bases, and the junction held 12 bases outside the gene matches. CDR3 protein: CATHPSGRAKSGELFF. DNA for the CDR3: TGTGCCACCCATCCTAGCGGGAGGGCCAAATCCGGGGAGCTGTTTTTT.

The rearrangement uses TRBV29-1 and TRBJ2-7; D assignment may be TRBD1 or TRBD2 (5 bases each). The CDR3 sequence is 14 residues long. The germline V gene encodes CDR1 SQVTM and CDR2 ANQGSEA. With 5 bases removed from V and 2 bases from J, the gap between germline ends came to 16 bases. DNA of the CDR3: TGCAGCGTTCTCCTTCGGGGCAGAACCTACGAGCAGTACTTC. Translated: CSVLLRGRTYEQYF.

J is TRBJ2-7 and V is TRBV7-2; no firm D call. Germline V gene sequence: CDR1 SGHTA, CDR2 FQGNSA. Trimming removed 0 bases from V and 3 bases from J, with 12 bases in between. This CDR3 contains 15 residues. The CDR3 loop reads CASSLAVDSDYEQYF. As DNA, the CDR3 is TGTGCCAGCAGCTTAGCGGTCGACTCGGACTACGAGCAGTACTTC.